This TCR beta chain was captured by sequencing in a study of T cell repertoires in cytomegalovirus infection. The V end was cut by 3 bases, the J end by 6 bases, with 9 bases between. The CDR3 totals 14 residues. From germline, CDR1 is MNHEY and CDR2 SMNVEV (reference sequence). In TCRdb, the reads were re-called with MiXCR into one record per CDR3 protein. The sample has roughly 350,000 distinct CDR3 sequences, approximately 30% seen once. This clonotype was seen a few times. Its antigen is undetermined. The chain employs TRBV27 and TRBJ1-6; possibly TRBD1 for D (5 bases). The source is a human donor in good health (CMV status not recorded). Some clones in this sample may be carry-over from other donors' samples. The sample here was cultured PBMCs, taken from culture after CMV antigen stimulation. The CDR3 DNA is TGTGCCAGCAGTTTTTGGGGGATTAATTCACCCCTCCACTTT. Residues: CASSFWGINSPLHF.